This passage covers 18 T cell receptor beta chains from one sample sequenced in a study of Graves' ophthalmopathy and Graves' hyperthyroidism. The TCR beta CDR3 regions underwent amplification from RNA transcripts. Second-round multiplex PCR came after first-round RT-PCR with HTBI primers. TCRdb ran MiXCR on the multiplex PCR reads and lists one entry per CDR3 protein. The sample includes hundreds of thousands of distinct CDR3 sequences, about two fifths seen only once; the top ten take over 2.5%. Sequencing was carried out using peripheral blood. The receptor source for this set is an adult man with Graves' ophthalmopathy.

This clonotype occurred a few times. The chain employs TRBV28 and TRBJ2-7; D call uncertain. There are 11 residues in the CDR3. Per the germline V gene, CDR1 is MDHEN and CDR2 is SYDVKM. V lost 8 bases, J lost 4 bases, and 9 bases lay in between. The CDR3 DNA is TGTGCCAGCCGTCGGTCGTACGAGCAGTACTTC. The encoded protein is CASRRSYEQYF.

Many counts were recorded for this clonotype. The gene calls are TRBV29-1 and TRBJ2-7; no reliable D call. The CDR3 runs 14 residues. V dropped 7 bases and J dropped 0 bases, with 16 bases sitting between them. Germline assignment: CDR1 SQVTM and CDR2 ANQGSEA. This CDR3 reads CSASLTVDSYEQYF. The CDR3 DNA sequence: TGCAGCGCTTCTCTAACAGTGGACTCCTACGAGCAGTACTTC.

In the case of this clonotype: This may be a read error, as it is one base from a much larger clone. The chain recombines TRBV7-9 with TRBJ2-7, with 9 bases identical to TRBD1. From germline, CDR1 is SEHNR and CDR2 FQNEAQ (reference sequence). The CDR3 has 15 residues. The DNA of the CDR3 is TGTGCCAGCAGCTACGCCGGGACAGGGAGCTACGAGCACTACTTC. It encodes CASSYAGTGSYEHYF.

This clonotype was counted between two and nine times. The chain recombines TRBV4-1 with TRBJ1-5; D is undetermined. The CDR3 totals 19 residues. Germline V gene data show CDR1 as MGHRA and CDR2 as YSYEKL. V gave up 3 bases and J gave up 0 bases, with 21 bases separating them. CDR3 in amino acids: CASSHSPLRQRNSNQPQHF. The CDR3 DNA follows: TGCGCCAGCAGCCATTCTCCTCTCCGACAAAGGAATAGCAATCAGCCCCAGCATTTT.

The chain combines TRBV10-3 with TRBJ2-7; D might be TRBD1 (6 bases). The J call is in doubt because the DNA end fits TRBJ2-1 better. The CDR3 covers 15 residues. The germline gives CDR1 ENHRY, CDR2 SYGVKD. CDR3 residues: CASRLLQGTYNEQFF. The CDR3 DNA follows: TGTGCCAGCAGGCTACTACAGGGTACCTACAATGAGCAGTTCTTC.

This clonotype was seen ten or more times. The rearrangement joins TRBV12-3 or TRBV12-4 to TRBJ1-2; tentative D call: TRBD1 (5 bases). This CDR3 contains 12 residues. V was shortened by 1 base and J by 10 bases, with 10 bases between the two germline ends. The CDR3 spells CASSLDQGPYTF. The CDR3 nucleotides read TGTGCCAGCAGTTTAGATCAGGGTCCCTACACCTTC.

This clonotype was counted ten times or more. The chain has TRBV15 and TRBJ1-1; D call uncertain. With 0 bases removed from V and 7 bases from J, the gap between germline ends came to 6 bases. The CDR3 totals 12 residues. Per the germline V gene, CDR1 is LNHNV and CDR2 is YYDKDF (reference sequence). The CDR3 DNA is TGTGCCACCAGCAGAGATCGGGGTGAAGCTTTCTTT. This translates into CATSRDRGEAFF. Full variable domain (missing parts from reference TRBV15 and TRBJ1-1): DAMVIQNPRYQVTQFGKPVTLSCSQTLNHNVMYWYQQKSSQAPKLLFHYYDKDFNNEADTPDNFQSRRPNTSFCFLDIRSPGLGDTAMYLCATSRDRGEAFFGQGTRLTVV.

In this sample, this clonotype turned up many times. J is TRBJ2-7 and V is TRBV5-8; either TRBD1 or TRBD2 may fit D (5 bases each). The V gene lost 3 bases and the J gene lost 3 bases, with 10 bases spanning the gap. Germline V CDR1 and CDR2: SGHTS, YDEGEE. The CDR3 is 13 amino acids. The CDR3 is CASSSGPYYEQYF. CDR3 DNA sequence: TGTGCCAGCAGCTCGGGACCATACTACGAGCAGTACTTC.

This clonotype was observed a handful of times. The CDR3 DNA sequence: TGTGCCAGCAGTTTAAGGAGGAGGTTAGGGGCTGAAGCTTTCTTT. It translates to CASSLRRRLGAEAFF. The chain employs TRBV12-3 or TRBV12-4 and TRBJ1-1; D is perhaps TRBD1 (5 bases). There are 15 residues in the CDR3. Deletions cut 2 bases from V and 6 bases from J, with 16 bases between.

The chain has TRBV20-1 and TRBJ2-5, with 9 bases aligning to TRBD2. Germline CDR1 and CDR2: DFQATT and SNEGSKA (reference sequence). The CDR3 loop spans 15 amino acids. V was pared by 5 bases and J by 5 bases, with 12 bases of the junction left unmatched. The CDR3 sequence: CSARLSGSSSETQYF. Written as DNA, the CDR3 is TGCAGTGCTCGACTTAGCGGGAGTTCCAGCGAGACCCAGTACTTC.

The rearrangement links TRBV15 to TRBJ1-1; 9 nucleotides match TRBD1. V lost 2 bases, J lost 5 bases, and 6 bases stayed unmatched. This CDR3 has 15 residues. The germline gives CDR1 LNHNV, CDR2 YYDKDF (reference sequence). The CDR3 DNA is TGTGCCACCAGCAGATGGGACAGGGCTCGGACTGAAGCTTTCTTT. It encodes CATSRWDRARTEAFF.

For this clonotype: A much larger clonotype is one base distant, so this may be a read error. J is TRBJ1-2 and V is TRBV5-1; D gene uncertain. The CDR3 consists of 14 residues. Per germline, CDR1 SGHRS and CDR2 YFSETQ. V was trimmed by 7 bases and J by 0 bases, leaving 13 bases between them. CDR3 DNA: TGCGCCAGCCGCCCACGGCCAGCTAACTATGGCTACACCTTC. Its protein is CASRPRPANYGYTF. The full variable domain, its missing parts supplied by reference TRBV5-1 and TRBJ1-2, is KAGVTQTPRYLIKTRGQQVTLSCSPISGHRSVSWYQQTPGQGLQFLFEYFSETQRNKGNFPGRFSGRQFSNSRSEMNVSTLELGDSALYLCASRPRPANYGYTFGSGTRLTVV.

This clonotype was recorded many times. This chain links TRBV9 with TRBJ2-7; the D is unclear. This CDR3 contains 9 residues. CDR1 and CDR2 (germline): SGDLS, YYNGEE. Trimming took 10 bases from V and 7 from J, leaving 9 bases between them. The CDR3 loop reads CAPCEEQYF. In DNA, the CDR3 is TGTGCCCCCTGTGAGGAGCAGTACTTC.

The J gene is TRBJ1-3, the V gene TRBV24-1; possibly TRBD1 for D (6 bases). CDR1 KGHDR and CDR2 SFDVKD come from the germline V gene. The CDR3 has 15 residues. DNA of the CDR3: TGTGCTAGAGATCGTCCAGGGGCTCTCGGAAACACCATATATTTT. It encodes CARDRPGALGNTIYF.

The rearrangement links TRBV20-1 to TRBJ1-5, with D unclear. Trimming stripped 5 bases from V and 0 bases from J, with 14 bases between. The CDR3 runs to 15 residues. Germline assignment: CDR1 DFQATT and CDR2 SNEGSKA (reference sequence). CDR3 in DNA: TGCAGTGCTTCCGAGGACCGCTATAGCAATCAGCCCCAGCATTTT. Encoded protein: CSASEDRYSNQPQHF.

J is TRBJ2-7 and V is TRBV10-3; the match to TRBD2 covers 8 bases. V dropped 10 bases and J dropped 2; count of bases not matched to a gene: 13. CDR1 is ENHRY, CDR2 SYGVKD, per germline. This CDR3 has 15 amino acids. As DNA, the CDR3 is TGTGCCAGCAGCCCCCGGGGGGGGCCCACCTACGAGCAGTACTTC. It specifies CASSPRGGPTYEQYF.

The rearrangement joins TRBV12-3 or TRBV12-4 to TRBJ1-4; 10 nucleotides line up with TRBD1. This CDR3 comprises 15 residues. V lost 4 bases to trimming and J lost 5 bases; unmatched junction nucleotides: 4. The CDR3 DNA reads as TGTGCCAGCAGTTGGGAGACAGGGGGCAATGAAAAACTGTTTTTT. Its translation is CASSWETGGNEKLFF.

The chain has TRBV9 and TRBJ2-3, with 9 positions matching TRBD2. This CDR3 comprises 16 residues. CDR1 and CDR2 from the germline V gene are SGDLS and YYNGEE. The V gene end was trimmed by 3 bases and the J gene end by 3 bases; junction bases not matched to a gene: 8. CDR3 region: CASSARGGGETDTQYF. The CDR3 nucleotides are TGTGCCAGCAGCGCCCGTGGCGGGGGGGAGACAGATACGCAGTATTTT.